Here is one T cell receptor (beta chain) with its context. No cognate antigen has been identified for it. The record has no base qualities; no much larger clone is one base away. TCRbeta CDR3 regions were amplified from genomic DNA by means of the immunoSEQ Assay, a bias-controlled multiplex PCR. The study's own analysis went as follows. The number of nucleated cells in each sample was estimated by amplification of reference gene primers within the assay. Sequence reads were collapsed and filtered to measure the absolute abundance of every unique TCRbeta CDR3 rearrangement. For each sample, productive Simpson clonality was calculated as the square root of Simpson's diversity index over productive rearrangements. In its TCRdb copy, this immuneACCESS table keeps in-frame sequences only and misses some clones. Where compared with another copy, unresolved V genes explain less than half of these, and the others have no known cause. The V and J calls and clone size come from that table; D and trimming were worked out from the DNA. This sample comprises some 250,000 clones, around 86% of them detected only once. The ten largest account for over 2% of the sample.

Germline trimming amounts to 5 bases on V and 7 bases on J, with 8 as the count of junction bases outside the gene matches. The CDR3 has 15 amino acids, counting the end cysteine and phenylalanine. Only the CDR3 DNA is retained, 45 bases long and in frame from the first base. From a lookup of the germline V gene, CDR1 and CDR2 are SGHTA and FQGNSA. This specimen comes from a study of blood T cell repertoires in COVID-19 (dated by TCRdb to 2018 to 2021). About the study as a whole: Samples covering the acute and convalescent phases of COVID-19 were provided by collaborators in the United States, Italy and Spain. The material from the prospective study consisted of cDNA or gDNA derived from T cells, B-cell-depleted T cells, or PBMCs. Subjects who had been exposed to COVID-19, were actively infected with it, or had recovered from it provided the deeply sampled blood TCRbeta repertoires that made up the dataset. A freely available public database, intended as a resource for researchers studying the immune response to SARS-CoV-2, is where the repertoires were released. Samples came from the ongoing ImmuneRACE study (first 160 participants) plus 1,254 subjects from 6 global collaborators. Nearly every sample came with metadata listing a de-identified subject ID, COVID-19 status, age in years and sex. Where available, HLA class I and class II types were taken from metadata supplied by the sample provider and were not determined by assay-based typing.

Samples from volunteer blood donors who had recovered from COVID-19 were contributed by a second Seattle source. The collaborating institutions used their own protocols to collect whole blood in K2EDTA tubes. For TCRbeta analysis, collaborators shipped samples in one of three forms: frozen whole blood, isolated PBMCs, or DNA extracted from either of those sample types. Study-wide conclusions, independent of this receptor: How much clinical and demographic metadata was included differed by source and by participant, and the metadata was provided uncurated.

The source is a man younger than 45 who had recovered from COVID-19. The sequence is built from TRBV7-2 and TRBJ1-5, and TRBD1 aligns with 10 junction nucleotides. The sequenced material came from peripheral blood. The nucleotide sequence is given as TGTGCCAGCAGCCCACCGGGACAGGGGCGGCAGCCCCAGCATTTT. The encoded protein is CASSPPGQGRQPQHF.